This T cell receptor beta chain stems from a study of OX40 agonist ivuxolimab in advanced cancers. For the study at large: Participants averaged approximately 65 years of age (range roughly 23 to 90) and were about 85% male.

TCRdb's copy holds only in-frame clones and misses some; the assay was immunoSEQ multiplex PCR. Of more than 35,000 clones in the sample, about three quarters are singletons; the top ten hold over 7.5%. The CDR3 consists of 16 residues. Trimming left V 7 bases short and J 1 base short, with 20 bases between. Per the germline V gene, CDR1 is SGHRS and CDR2 is YFSETQ. This clonotype was obtained from an adult with an advanced solid tumor such as melanoma, head and neck, liver or kidney cancer. The V and J genes are TRBV5-1 and TRBJ1-1; D perhaps matches TRBD1 (6 bases). The sequenced sample was CD4+ or CD8+ T cells sorted from blood, obtained in a trial of the OX40 agonist ivuxolimab. The chain's CDR3 is CASHVGDTRRNTEAFF. For the CDR3, the DNA is TGCGCCAGCCATGTCGGGGACACCCGCAGGAACACTGAAGCTTTCTTT.